This passage covers 5 T cell receptor beta chains from one sample sequenced in a study of early T cells in non-severe SARS-CoV-2 infection (dated by TCRdb to the early 2020s). The library was prepared using 5' RACE. The sequencing machine was a NextSeq 500. The public reads were reanalyzed by TCRdb: fastp trimming at Q25, MiXCR alignment, in-frame beta chains only. Rows merge per CDR3 protein into single entries with the most common DNA and genes. This sample has fewer than 100,000 distinct CDR3 sequences in its table, and more than 7.5% of those were observed once. The biggest ten clones account for roughly 4.8% of the sample. What was sequenced was whole blood. The receptor source for this set is an adult who was a healthcare worker with PCR-confirmed SARS-CoV-2 infection or an uninfected control (not recorded which).

This clonotype turned up a few times. The chain combines TRBV7-9 with TRBJ1-5, with TRBD1 as a possible D gene (5 bases). Germline V gene sequence: CDR1 SEHNR, CDR2 FQNEAQ (reference sequence). The CDR3 length is 13 residues. Trimming left V 4 bases short and J 6 bases short, with 10 bases between. The CDR3 nucleotides read TGTGCCAGCAGCTCTGGGGGGGTTCAGCCCCAGCATTTT. As protein: CASSSGGVQPQHF.

This clonotype was seen a handful of times. The gene calls are TRBV5-1 and TRBJ2-3; 14 bases are shared with TRBD2. Germline V gene data show CDR1 as SGHRS and CDR2 as YFSETQ. Trimming removed 3 bases from V and 4 bases from J; junction bases left unmatched: 10. The CDR3 has 18 residues. The DNA for the CDR3 is TGCGCCAGCAGCTCCGGGACTAGCGGGGGAGTGGGGCCAGATACGCAGTATTTT. Protein sequence: CASSSGTSGGVGPDTQYF.

The V and J genes are TRBV4-2 and TRBJ2-5, with D perhaps TRBD1 (5 bases). V was clipped by 2 bases and J by 4 bases, with 14 bases between them. The CDR3 covers 15 residues. The germline CDR1 and CDR2 sequences are LGHNA and YNFKEQ. The CDR3, as DNA: TGTGCCAGCAGCCAACAACAGGACCGCGGAGAGACCCAGTACTTC. It is translated as CASSQQQDRGETQYF.

As to this clonotype: A read error may be the cause here, since a much bigger clone is one base away. The V and J genes are TRBV12-3 or TRBV12-4 and TRBJ2-1; D is tentatively TRBD1 or TRBD2 (5 bases each). Trimming took 7 bases from V and 7 from J, leaving 20 bases between them. The CDR3 covers 15 residues. Written as DNA, the CDR3 is TGTGCCAGCAAGGTTATCTCGGGGCCCAGTAATGAGCAGTTCTTC. This codes for CASKVISGPSNEQFF.

This clonotype was seen a handful of times. The gene calls are TRBV28 and TRBJ2-3; D uncertain. Germline-derived CDR1 and CDR2 are MDHEN and SYDVKM. The CDR3 runs 13 residues. Trimming left V 11 bases short and J 0 bases short, with 12 bases between. This CDR3 is CAGGGASTDTQYF. In nucleotides, the CDR3 is TGTGCCGGCGGCGGAGCTAGCACAGATACGCAGTATTTT.